This T cell receptor beta chain is from a study of T cells in Graves' hyperthyroidism and ophthalmopathy. The CDR3 is 14 residues long. The V gene's germline CDR1 is MDHEN and CDR2 SYDVKM. Authors of the study amplified TCR beta CDR3 regions from RNA transcripts. Primed by the HTBI set, a first-round RT-PCR was run on the TCR CDR3. TCRdb fed the multiplex PCR reads into MiXCR, producing one record per CDR3 protein. Of nearly 600,000 distinct CDR3 sequences in the sample, over 11% were seen once. Remarks on this clonotype: A single base separates this from a much larger clone, so it may be a read error.

This receptor was identified in a woman in her twenties or thirties with Graves' hyperthyroidism that later progressed to Graves' ophthalmopathy. Source material: blood. The chain uses TRBV28 and TRBJ2-2, with D possibly TRBD2 on 6 matching bases. CDR3 region: CANSLGGGAGELFF. The CDR3 DNA is TGTGCCAACAGTTTAGGAGGAGGGGCCGGGGAGCTGTTTTTT.